The 13 T cell receptor beta chains in this list originate from one sample, sequenced in a study of spatial heterogeneity in lung cancer. The time point is: blood at routine non-recurrence follow-up after resection. TCRdb ran MiXCR on the 5' RACE reads and lists one entry per CDR3 protein. Among some 30,000 distinct CDR3 sequences, about 10% were seen once, and the ten largest hold 25% to 35%. The source was PBMCs, collected at follow-up. The receptors stem from a female donor with early-stage non-small cell lung cancer.

This clonotype has just a few counts. V and J are TRBV19 and TRBJ1-5; D is undetermined. V lost 11 bases, J lost 5 bases, and 13 bases lay in between. Germline loops: CDR1 LNHDA, CDR2 SQIVND (reference sequence). The CDR3 spans 12 residues. The CDR3 DNA is TGTGCCTCTAAGCGGGAGGATCAGCCCCAGCATTTT. It codes for CASKREDQPQHF.

V and J are TRBV28 and TRBJ1-2; possible D gene TRBD1, 6 bases. V was shortened by 6 bases and J by 4 bases, with 12 bases between the two germline ends. The CDR3 has 13 amino acids. Looked up from germline, CDR1 is MDHEN and CDR2 is SYDVKM. CDR3 DNA sequence: TGTGCCAGCAGACCGGACAGACGCTATGGCTACACCTTC. Translating gives CASRPDRRYGYTF.

There are many counts of this clonotype. J is TRBJ2-7 and V is TRBV28; 7 bases agree with TRBD2. There are 12 residues in the CDR3. With V trimmed by 6 bases and J by 4 bases, 3 bases remained unmatched. Germline V gives CDR1 MDHEN, CDR2 SYDVKM. CDR3 in DNA: TGTGCCAGCAGACCGGGGGGATACGAGCAGTACTTC. It translates to CASRPGGYEQYF. The full variable domain, completed using reference TRBV28 and TRBJ2-7, is DVKVTQSSRYLVKRTGEKVFLECVQDMDHENMFWYRQDPGLGLRLIYFSYDVKMKEKGDIPEGYSVSREKKERFSLILESASTNQTSMYLCASRPGGYEQYFGPGTRLTVT.

This clonotype was seen more than once but under ten times. The chain couples TRBV7-9 to TRBJ2-2; D unclear. The CDR3 totals 12 residues. Germline V gives CDR1 SEHNR, CDR2 FQNEAQ (reference sequence). V was pared by 4 bases and J by 6 bases, with 6 bases between. The CDR3, as DNA: TGTGCCAGCAGCTCCCCCGCCGGGGAGCTGTTTTTT. Its protein product is CASSSPAGELFF.

This clonotype was counted a few times. The V gene is TRBV21-1, the J gene TRBJ1-1; the tabulated D call, TRBD1, remains unverified against the DNA. TRBV21-1 is a documented pseudogene. This CDR3 is 14 amino acids long. The CDR3 DNA follows: TGTGCCAGCAGCAAGGGGGACGGGAACACTGAAGCTTTCTTT. Amino acid sequence: CASSKGDGNTEAFF.

The chain carries TRBV7-2 and TRBJ2-7; 11 bases map to TRBD2. Trimming removed 1 base from V and 1 base from J; junction bases left unmatched: 3. The CDR3 is 16 amino acids. Germline CDR1 SGHTA, CDR2 FQGNSA. The CDR3 DNA reads TGTGCCAGCAGCTTAGATCTAGCGGGGGGTTCCTACGAGCAGTACTTC. This translates into CASSLDLAGGSYEQYF.

By proportion, this clonotype is medium-sized. V usage is TRBV7-2 and J usage is TRBJ2-1; maybe TRBD1 (5 bases). CDR1 is SGHTA, CDR2 FQGNSA, per germline. The CDR3 contains 14 residues. V lost 1 base and J lost 9, with 13 bases in between. CDR3 sequence (DNA): TGTGCCAGCAGCTTAGAGCCACTCCAGGGTGAGCAGTTCTTC. Amino acids: CASSLEPLQGEQFF.

This rearrangement joins TRBV30 to TRBJ2-2; 7 nucleotides line up with TRBD1. CDR3 length equals 14 residues. Trimming cost V 3 bases and J 5 bases; bases outside gene matches: 6. CDR1 and CDR2 (germline): GTSNPN, SVGIG (reference sequence). The CDR3 coding sequence is TGTGCCTGGAGGACAGGGATGAGGACCGGGGAGCTGTTTTTT. This translates into CAWRTGMRTGELFF.

This clonotype was picked up many times. CDR3 DNA: TGTGCCAGCATTCTCCTGACAGCCGAATATAGCACAGATACGCAGTATTTT. Translated: CASILLTAEYSTDTQYF. This chain links TRBV2 with TRBJ2-3; a weak D match, TRBD1 (5 bases). Germline lookup yields CDR1 SNHLY and CDR2 FYNNEI. This CDR3 spans 17 amino acids. Deletions cut 7 bases from V and 0 bases from J, with 20 bases between.

The rearrangement joins TRBV7-9 to TRBJ1-1; no clear D gene. The CDR3 length is 17 residues. The germline CDR1 and CDR2 sequences are SEHNR and FQNEAQ (reference sequence). The ends were cut back, 6 bases at V and 0 bases at J, with 20 bases in the middle. CDR3 in amino acids: CASRPKLRVGMNTEAFF. The DNA of the CDR3 is TGTGCCAGCAGACCCAAGCTTCGGGTGGGGATGAACACTGAAGCTTTCTTT.

Points on this clonotype: This may be a read error, as it is one base from a much larger clone. This sequence joins TRBV12-3 or TRBV12-4 and TRBJ2-7; D is possibly TRBD1 or TRBD2 (6 bases each). This CDR3 has 15 amino acids. CDR3 sequence reads: CASSFGGLATYEQNF. The CDR3 DNA follows: TGTGCCAGCAGTTTTGGGGGGCTCGCCACCTACGAGCAGAACTTC.

This clonotype was counted ten times or more. The chain carries TRBV28 and TRBJ2-3; TRBD1 is a possible D gene (6 bases). Germline V lookup: CDR1 MDHEN, CDR2 SYDVKM. The V end lost 5 bases, the J end lost 2 bases, and 17 bases lay between the germline ends. The length of the CDR3 is 16 residues. The CDR3 spells CASSPRDTRLTDTQYF. CDR3 sequence (DNA): TGTGCCAGCAGTCCTCGGGACACAAGACTCACAGATACGCAGTATTTT.

This clonotype appeared a few times. J is TRBJ2-3 and V is TRBV20-1; possible D gene TRBD2, 5 bases. Per germline, CDR1 DFQATT and CDR2 SNEGSKA (reference sequence). The CDR3 loop spans 12 amino acids. V lost 6 bases, J lost 10 bases, and 17 bases lay in between. The CDR3 DNA follows: TGCAGTGCCCGGGGAATAGCGAAGGCGCAGTATTTT. Its protein is CSARGIAKAQYF.